These 31 T cell receptor beta chains share one sample of origin, sequenced in a study of T cells after yellow fever vaccination. TCRdb re-called the 5' RACE reads through MiXCR, storing one row per CDR3 protein. The table shows about 220,000 distinct CDR3 sequences, with 3% to 4% occurring only once. The starting material was CD4+ T cells sorted from PBMCs, obtained 10 days after the yellow fever booster vaccination. These receptors were taken from a man aged 18 to 35 who received the YFV17D yellow fever vaccine.

This clonotype occurred many times. The V call is TRBV10-3, the J call TRBJ2-4, with TRBD1 matching 11 bases. After removal of 2 bases from V and 3 bases from J, the junction contained 3 bases not matched to a gene. The germline V gene encodes CDR1 ENHRY and CDR2 SYGVKD. The CDR3 is 16 amino acids. The CDR3: CAISEGQGAVKNIQYF. The CDR3 DNA reads as TGTGCCATCAGTGAGGGACAGGGGGCAGTCAAAAACATTCAGTACTTC.

This clonotype was counted many times. The V and J genes are TRBV7-2 and TRBJ2-3; D ambiguous. Per the germline V gene, CDR1 is SGHTA and CDR2 is FQGNSA. This CDR3 region has 14 residues. With 1 base removed from V and 2 bases from J, the gap between germline ends came to 7 bases. For the CDR3, the DNA is TGTGCCAGCAGCTTAGTGGCAACCACAGATACGCAGTATTTT. Its translation is CASSLVATTDTQYF.

This clonotype came up a few times. This sequence joins TRBV30 and TRBJ2-4, with D perhaps matching TRBD1 (5 bases). The CDR3 consists of 15 residues. Per the germline V gene, CDR1 is GTSNPN and CDR2 is SVGIG (reference sequence). V lost 5 bases to trimming and J lost 10 bases, with 24 bases between them. CDR3 in DNA: TGTGCCTGGGGGAAGGGGCCCAACTTGGAAACAATTCAGTACTTC. Its protein is CAWGKGPNLETIQYF. Supplemented by reference TRBV30 and TRBJ2-4, the full variable domain reads SQTIHQWPATLVQPVGSPLSLECTVEGTSNPNLYWYRQAAGRGLQLLFYSVGIGQISSEVPQNLSASRPQDRQFILSSKKLLLSDSGFYLCAWGKGPNLETIQYFGAGTRLSVL.

This clonotype was seen a few times. This chain connects TRBV20-1 to TRBJ2-7, with 10 bases that match TRBD2. J gave up 6 bases and V 3 bases, and 5 bases lay outside the gene matches. CDR3 size: 13 residues. In germline, CDR1 is DFQATT, CDR2 SNEGSKA (reference sequence). The CDR3 loop reads CSASGQRGGEQYV. CDR3 nucleotide sequence: TGCAGTGCTAGTGGGCAGCGGGGGGGCGAGCAGTACGTC.

This clonotype was seen repeatedly, ten times or more. For the CDR3, the DNA is TGTGCCAGTAGTGCACGACAGGGATTCGGGGAGCTGTTTTTT. It is translated as CASSARQGFGELFF. The chain is built from TRBV19 and TRBJ2-2; 7 bases match TRBD1. There are 14 residues in the CDR3. With V trimmed by 5 bases and J by 7 bases, 7 bases remained unmatched. CDR1 and CDR2 from the germline V gene are LNHDA and SQIVND (reference sequence).

This clonotype was counted at least ten times. The chain is built from TRBV5-1 and TRBJ2-5; 11 nucleotides line up with TRBD1. CDR3 length: 16 amino acids. The ends lost 4 bases at V and 5 bases at J; junction bases unmatched: 10. Germline CDR1 SGHRS, CDR2 YFSETQ. The CDR3 DNA follows: TGCGCCAGCAGCCAAGGGACAGGGGGTCATATTGAGACCCAGTACTTC. The encoded protein is CASSQGTGGHIETQYF. The variable domain in full, completed from reference TRBV5-1 and TRBJ2-5, reads KAGVTQTPRYLIKTRGQQVTLSCSPISGHRSVSWYQQTPGQGLQFLFEYFSETQRNKGNFPGRFSGRQFSNSRSEMNVSTLELGDSALYLCASSQGTGGHIETQYFGPGTRLLVL.

This clonotype occurred a few times. The chain joins TRBV11-2 to TRBJ2-7; D not resolved. Per germline, CDR1 SGHAT and CDR2 FQNNGV. This CDR3 region has 14 residues. V gave up 1 base and J gave up 3 bases, with 10 bases separating them. The CDR3 spells CASSLALASYEQYF. Written as DNA, the CDR3 is TGTGCCAGCAGCTTAGCTCTGGCGAGCTACGAGCAGTACTTC. The full variable domain, its missing parts supplied by reference TRBV11-2 and TRBJ2-7, is EAGVAQSPRYKIIEKRQSVAFWCNPISGHATLYWYQQILGQGPKLLIQFQNNGVVDDSQLPKDRFSAERLKGVDSTLKIQPAKLEDSAVYLCASSLALASYEQYFGPGTRLTVT.

This clonotype showed up many times. V and J are TRBV7-6 and TRBJ1-4, with a tentative D call TRBD1 (6 bases). CDR1 is SGHVS, CDR2 FNYEAQ, per germline. The germline V and J ends were trimmed by 5 bases and 6 bases, with 16 bases remaining between them. This CDR3 region has 15 residues. In nucleotides, the CDR3 is TGTGCCAGCAGCGGCTCGGGGGGGCTGGATGAAAAACTGTTTTTT. Translated: CASSGSGGLDEKLFF.

This clonotype was seen ten or more times. The CDR3 spells CASSERRGDNQPQHF. The CDR3 nucleotides read TGTGCCAGCAGTGAGAGAAGGGGGGATAATCAGCCCCAGCATTTT. J is TRBJ1-5 and V is TRBV6-6; possible D gene TRBD1, 6 bases. The CDR3 has 15 amino acids. Germline V gene sequence: CDR1 MNHNY, CDR2 SVGAGI (reference sequence). Trimming removed 5 bases from V and 4 bases from J, with 15 bases in between.

This clonotype was counted many times. This sequence joins TRBV5-1 and TRBJ1-3, with 10 bases identical to TRBD1. J was trimmed by 0 bases and V by 0 bases; bases with no gene match: 6. Germline V gives CDR1 SGHRS, CDR2 YFSETQ. The CDR3 is 18 amino acids. The chain's CDR3 is CASSLEGTGVSSGNTIYF. CDR3 DNA: TGCGCCAGCAGCTTGGAGGGGACAGGGGTCTCCTCTGGAAACACCATATATTTT.

In its sample, this clonotype was seen many times. The genes are TRBV3-1 and TRBJ1-5, with D possibly being TRBD1 (6 bases). The V gene's germline CDR1 is LGHDT and CDR2 YNNKEL (reference sequence). The length of the CDR3 is 13 residues. CDR3 nucleotide sequence: TGTGCTTCGGGGGCTTATAGCAATCAGCCCCAGCATTTT. Protein sequence: CASGAYSNQPQHF.

This clonotype was observed a handful of times. This chain links TRBV11-2 with TRBJ1-5, with 7 bases identical to TRBD1. Trimming at V came to 5 bases and at J to 3 bases, leaving 7 bases not matched to a gene. The V gene's germline CDR1 is SGHAT and CDR2 FQNNGV. The CDR3 length is 15 residues. The CDR3: CASSGHRGSNQPQHF. The CDR3 DNA follows: TGTGCCAGCAGCGGACACAGGGGCTCCAATCAGCCCCAGCATTTT. Together with reference TRBV11-2 and TRBJ1-5, the CDR3 gives the full variable domain: EAGVAQSPRYKIIEKRQSVAFWCNPISGHATLYWYQQILGQGPKLLIQFQNNGVVDDSQLPKDRFSAERLKGVDSTLKIQPAKLEDSAVYLCASSGHRGSNQPQHFGDGTRLSIL.

This clonotype occurred many times. No DNA is shown, since the ends of the CDR3 on it are uncertain; the CDR3 is the one TCRdb lists. This rearrangement joins TRBV28 to TRBJ2-7; TRBD1, the D gene given by the table, was not confirmed from the DNA. Germline assignment: CDR1 MDHEN and CDR2 SYDVKM. The CDR3 has 13 amino acids, counting both end residues. CDR3 residues: CASSSSGRYEQYV.

The chain carries TRBV18 and TRBJ2-7, with D possibly being TRBD1 or TRBD2 (5 bases each). Germline V gene lookup returns CDR1 KGHSH and CDR2 LQKENI. The V and J ends lost 3 bases and 5 bases respectively, with 17 bases between them. This CDR3 has 15 amino acids. CDR3 sequence (DNA): TGTGCCAGCTCACCGACCACACAGGCGGGCAACGAGCAGTACGTC. Its translation is CASSPTTQAGNEQYV.

This clonotype was recorded at least ten times. The gene calls are TRBV3-2 and TRBJ2-5. TRBV3-2 is a pseudogene. The CDR3 totals 15 residues. CDR3 nucleotide sequence: TGTGCCAGCAGCCAAGATCTTATCCTCCAAGAGACCCAGTACTTC. Translation: CASSQDLILQETQYF.

The chain recombines TRBV7-2 with TRBJ2-1; possible D gene TRBD1, 5 bases. Deletions cut 5 bases from V and 5 bases from J, with 13 bases between. The germline gives CDR1 SGHTA, CDR2 FQGNSA. The CDR3 covers 14 residues. The CDR3 region is CASSRPDSNNEQFF. DNA of the CDR3: TGTGCCAGCAGCAGACCTGACAGTAACAATGAGCAGTTCTTC. Combining the CDR3 with reference TRBV7-2 and TRBJ2-1 gives the whole variable domain GAGVSQSPSNKVTEKGKDVELRCDPISGHTALYWYRQSLGQGLEFLIYFQGNSAPDKSGLPSDRFSAERTGGSVSTLTIQRTQQEDSAVYLCASSRPDSNNEQFFGPGTRLTVL.

This clonotype was detected many times. The rearrangement uses TRBV5-1 and TRBJ1-5; the D gene is possibly TRBD1 (6 bases). Germline loops: CDR1 SGHRS, CDR2 YFSETQ. The ends were cut back, 4 bases at V and 5 bases at J, with 16 bases in the middle. The length of the CDR3 is 15 residues. The CDR3 protein is CASSVSPDSHQPQHF. The CDR3 bases are TGCGCCAGCAGCGTGTCCCCGGACAGCCATCAGCCCCAGCATTTT.

This sequence joins TRBV2 and TRBJ1-2, with 9 bases lining up with TRBD1. Germline V CDR1 and CDR2: SNHLY, FYNNEI. The junction had 10 bases not matched to a gene; V was cut back by 6 bases and J by 8 bases. The CDR3 length is 14 residues. In DNA, the CDR3 is TGTGCCAGCAGGATAACAGGGGGCGTATACGGCTACACCTTC. Amino acid sequence: CASRITGGVYGYTF.

This clonotype has ten or more counts. The rearrangement links TRBV10-3 to TRBJ2-2; TRBD2 matches 9 bases. Trimming removed 6 bases from V and 3 bases from J; junction bases left unmatched: 5. CDR1 is ENHRY, CDR2 SYGVKD, per germline. The CDR3 consists of 15 residues. CDR3: CAISPAGGDTGELFF. The CDR3 nucleotides are TGTGCCATCAGCCCAGCGGGGGGAGACACCGGGGAGCTGTTTTTT.

This clonotype was counted a few times. The genes are TRBV3-1 and TRBJ1-4; no reliable D call. The V gene lost 4 bases and the J gene lost 4 bases, with 10 bases spanning the gap. The CDR3 runs to 14 residues. Germline V lookup: CDR1 LGHDT, CDR2 YNNKEL (reference sequence). DNA of the CDR3: TGTGCCAGCAGCCCTGGGGAGGGTAATGAAAAACTGTTTTTT. Translating it yields CASSPGEGNEKLFF.

In its sample, this clonotype was seen a few times. J is TRBJ1-4 and V is TRBV5-1, with D unclear. From germline, CDR1 is SGHRS and CDR2 YFSETQ. The CDR3 runs to 18 residues. The V end lost 2 bases, the J end lost 0 bases, and 17 bases lay between the germline ends. The CDR3 nucleotides read TGCGCCAGCAGCTTAGGACGGAACCCTCCCGCAACTAATGAAAAACTGTTTTTT. Protein product: CASSLGRNPPATNEKLFF.

This chain links TRBV28 with TRBJ1-3; no clear D gene. CDR1 is MDHEN, CDR2 SYDVKM, per germline. The CDR3 is made up of 14 amino acids. Trimming stripped 7 bases from V and 0 bases from J, with 10 bases between. The CDR3 reads CASTRESSGNTIYF. The CDR3 DNA is TGTGCCAGCACAAGGGAGAGCTCTGGAAACACCATATATTTT.

This clonotype was recorded many times. The genes are TRBV12-3 or TRBV12-4 and TRBJ2-6; D may be TRBD1 (5 bases). V was clipped by 5 bases and J by 2 bases, with 13 bases between them. CDR3 length equals 16 residues. As DNA, the CDR3 is TGTGCCAGCAGTGTCCAGGGTCGAGCTGGGGCCAACGTCCTGACTTTC. The encoded protein is CASSVQGRAGANVLTF.

The chain carries TRBV7-2 and TRBJ1-6; D is ambiguous. The CDR3 covers 15 residues. V dropped 6 bases and J dropped 7 bases, with 16 bases sitting between them. CDR1 SGHTA and CDR2 FQGNSA come from the germline V gene. CDR3 protein: CASSSHLDGNSPLHF. CDR3 sequence (DNA): TGTGCCAGCAGTTCTCACCTCGACGGAAATTCACCCCTCCACTTT.

This clonotype was detected only a few times. The chain combines TRBV10-2 with TRBJ1-1, with TRBD1 as a possible D gene (5 bases). CDR1 and CDR2 (germline): WSHSY, SAAADI. V was pared by 7 bases and J by 6 bases, with 18 bases between. The CDR3 spans 14 residues. CDR3 in DNA: TGCGCCAGCAACGGAGATTTGGGGGAGGCTGAAGCTTTCTTT. This sequence encodes CASNGDLGEAEAFF.

The gene calls are TRBV5-1 and TRBJ2-5, with TRBD1 matching over 10 bases. Germline CDR1 reads SGHRS; CDR2 reads YFSETQ. CDR3 length: 16 amino acids. With 3 bases clipped from V and 3 bases from J, the junction kept 8 bases outside the gene matches. Written as DNA, the CDR3 is TGCGCCAGCAGCTCCCTACCGGGACAGGGGAAAGAGACCCAGTACTTC. Its translation is CASSSLPGQGKETQYF.

At least ten counts were recorded for this clonotype. The chain employs TRBV5-1 and TRBJ2-5; tentatively, D is TRBD1 (7 bases). This CDR3 has 14 residues. Deletions cut 4 bases from V and 5 bases from J, with 15 bases between. The germline CDR1 and CDR2 sequences are SGHRS and YFSETQ. CDR3 sequence: CASSKTGTSETQYF. CDR3 coding DNA: TGCGCCAGCAGCAAGACAGGGACTTCGGAGACCCAGTACTTC.

The DNA for the CDR3 is TGTGCCAGCAGCCAATACCGGTCCACTGAAGCTTTCTTT. It specifies CASSQYRSTEAFF. The chain is built from TRBV3-1 and TRBJ1-1; no definite D call. From germline, CDR1 is LGHDT and CDR2 YNNKEL (reference sequence). This CDR3 spans 13 amino acids. Trimming took off 2 bases at V and 4 bases at J, with 8 bases between the two ends.

This clonotype has at least ten counts. The chain joins TRBV2 to TRBJ2-1, with 9 bases that match TRBD2. This CDR3 contains 16 residues. V lost 6 bases to trimming and J lost 6 bases; unmatched junction nucleotides: 12. Germline V gives CDR1 SNHLY, CDR2 FYNNEI. CDR3 DNA sequence: TGTGCCAGCAGCGTTAGCGGGGGCCCGACCGGCAATGAGCAGTTCTTC. Encoded protein: CASSVSGGPTGNEQFF. Variable domain in full (rest from reference TRBV2 and TRBJ2-1): EPEVTQTPSHQVTQMGQEVILRCVPISNHLYFYWYRQILGQKVEFLVSFYNNEISEKSEIFDDQFSVERPDGSNFTLKIRSTKLEDSAMYFCASSVSGGPTGNEQFFGPGTRLTVL.

This clonotype was counted at least ten times. The V call is TRBV7-2, the J call TRBJ2-2; D unresolved. The CDR3 runs 14 residues. CDR1 SGHTA and CDR2 FQGNSA come from the germline V gene. The V gene lost 1 base and the J gene lost 5 bases, with 8 bases spanning the gap. CDR3 residues: CASSLGPQTGELFF. The CDR3 DNA is TGTGCCAGCAGCTTAGGCCCCCAAACCGGGGAGCTGTTTTTT.

This clonotype was counted many times. The chain links TRBV10-3 to TRBJ2-7; unclear D gene. Germline assignment: CDR1 ENHRY and CDR2 SYGVKD. CDR3 length equals 11 residues. CDR3 in amino acids: CACAALHEQYF. DNA of the CDR3: TGTGCGTGCGCAGCGCTCCACGAGCAGTACTTC.